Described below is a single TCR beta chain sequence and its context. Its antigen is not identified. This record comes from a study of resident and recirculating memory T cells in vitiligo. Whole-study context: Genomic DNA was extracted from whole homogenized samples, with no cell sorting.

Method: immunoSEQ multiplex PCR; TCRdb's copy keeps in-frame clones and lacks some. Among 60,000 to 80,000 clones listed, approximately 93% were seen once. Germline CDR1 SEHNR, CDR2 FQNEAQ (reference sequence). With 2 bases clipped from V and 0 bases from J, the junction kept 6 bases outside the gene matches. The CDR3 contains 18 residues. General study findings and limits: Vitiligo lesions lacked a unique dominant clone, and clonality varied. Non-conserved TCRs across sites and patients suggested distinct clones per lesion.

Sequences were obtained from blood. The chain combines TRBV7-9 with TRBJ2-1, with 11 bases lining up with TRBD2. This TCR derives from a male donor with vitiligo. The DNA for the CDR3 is TGTGCCAGCAGCTTAAGACTAGCGGGGTCTACCTCCTACAATGAGCAGTTCTTC. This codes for CASSLRLAGSTSYNEQFF.